Listed here are 2 T cell receptor beta chains from one sample, sequenced in a study of CD8 T cells in ankylosing spondylitis. Broader study findings: There was a TCR beta motif, made of several highly homologous variants, that appeared characteristic of ankylosing spondylitis blood.

These receptors lack a known antigen. One entry per CDR3 protein, called by TCRdb with MiXCR from the 5' RACE reads. The sample records roughly 470,000 distinct CDR3 sequences, 25% to 30% being singletons. Sequenced: blood, either unsorted or a sorted T cell fraction (not recorded which). All receptors come from a male donor with ankylosing spondylitis.

This clonotype was detected only a few times. This chain uses TRBV19 with TRBJ2-1; 8 positions match TRBD2. This CDR3 contains 15 residues. Germline CDR1 is LNHDA and CDR2 is SQIVND (reference sequence). V shed 1 base, J shed 6 bases, and the junction held 5 bases outside the gene matches. The CDR3 loop is CASSIVTSVFNEQFF. Here the CDR3 DNA reads TGTGCCAGTAGTATAGTGACTAGCGTCTTCAATGAGCAGTTCTTC. Combining the CDR3 with reference TRBV19 and TRBJ2-1 gives the whole variable domain DGGITQSPKYLFRKEGQNVTLSCEQNLNHDAMYWYRQDPGQGLRLIYYSQIVNDFQKGDIAEGYSVSREKKESFPLTVTSAQKNPTAFYLCASSIVTSVFNEQFFGPGTRLTVL.

The table lists this clonotype with a few counts. This chain joins TRBV2 and TRBJ2-1; D ambiguous. This CDR3 spans 14 amino acids. V was clipped by 4 bases and J by 5 bases, with 12 bases between them. Germline values: CDR1 SNHLY, CDR2 FYNNEI. The CDR3 nucleotides read TGTGCCAGCAGTGTAAGAGCCGTAAACAATGAGCAGTTCTTC. It specifies CASSVRAVNNEQFF. Drawing the rest from reference TRBV2 and TRBJ2-1, the complete variable domain is EPEVTQTPSHQVTQMGQEVILRCVPISNHLYFYWYRQILGQKVEFLVSFYNNEISEKSEIFDDQFSVERPDGSNFTLKIRSTKLEDSAMYFCASSVRAVNNEQFFGPGTRLTVL.